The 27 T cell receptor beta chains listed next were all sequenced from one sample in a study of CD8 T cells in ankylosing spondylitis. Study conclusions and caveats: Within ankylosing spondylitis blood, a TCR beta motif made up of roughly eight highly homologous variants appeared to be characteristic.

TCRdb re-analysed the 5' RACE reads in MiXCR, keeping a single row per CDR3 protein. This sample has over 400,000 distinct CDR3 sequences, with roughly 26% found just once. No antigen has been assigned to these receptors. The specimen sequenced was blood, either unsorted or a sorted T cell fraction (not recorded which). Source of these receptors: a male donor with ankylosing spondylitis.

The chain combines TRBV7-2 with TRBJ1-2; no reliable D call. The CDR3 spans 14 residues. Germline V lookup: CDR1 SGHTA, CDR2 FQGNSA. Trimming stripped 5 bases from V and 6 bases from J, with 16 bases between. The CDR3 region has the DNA TGTGCCAGCAGCCTTAGACGGGGATTCGATGGCTACACCTTC. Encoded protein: CASSLRRGFDGYTF.

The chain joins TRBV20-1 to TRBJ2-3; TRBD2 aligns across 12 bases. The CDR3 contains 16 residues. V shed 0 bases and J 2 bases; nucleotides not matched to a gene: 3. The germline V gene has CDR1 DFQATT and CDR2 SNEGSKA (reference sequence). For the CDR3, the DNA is TGCAGTGCTAGAGATGGGACTAGCGGGCCCACAGATACGCAGTATTTT. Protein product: CSARDGTSGPTDTQYF.

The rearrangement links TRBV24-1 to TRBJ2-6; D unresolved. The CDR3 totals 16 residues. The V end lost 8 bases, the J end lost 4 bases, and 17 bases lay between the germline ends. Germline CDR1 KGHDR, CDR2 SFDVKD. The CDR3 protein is CATMNKREAGANVLTF. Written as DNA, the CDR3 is TGTGCCACCATGAATAAAAGAGAGGCCGGGGCCAACGTCCTGACTTTC.

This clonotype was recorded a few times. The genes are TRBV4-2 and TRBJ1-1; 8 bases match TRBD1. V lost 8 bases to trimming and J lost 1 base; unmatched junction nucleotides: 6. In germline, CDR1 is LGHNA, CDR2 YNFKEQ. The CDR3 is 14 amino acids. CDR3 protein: CASQETGENTEAFF. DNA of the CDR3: TGTGCCAGCCAGGAGACAGGGGAGAACACTGAAGCTTTCTTT.

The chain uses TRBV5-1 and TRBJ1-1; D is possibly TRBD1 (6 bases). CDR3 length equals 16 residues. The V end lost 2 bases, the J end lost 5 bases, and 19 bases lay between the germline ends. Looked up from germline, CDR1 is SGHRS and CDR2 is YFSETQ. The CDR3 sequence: CASSFMPIGRGTEAFF. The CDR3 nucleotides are TGCGCCAGCAGCTTTATGCCGATAGGGAGGGGGACTGAAGCTTTCTTT.

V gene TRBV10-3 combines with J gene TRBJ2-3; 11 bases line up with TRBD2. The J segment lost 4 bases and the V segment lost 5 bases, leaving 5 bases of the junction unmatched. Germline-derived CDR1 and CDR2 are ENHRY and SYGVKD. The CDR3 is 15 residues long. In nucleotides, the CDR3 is TGTGCCATCAGTCAACTAGCGGGAGACGCAGATACGCAGTATTTT. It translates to CAISQLAGDADTQYF.

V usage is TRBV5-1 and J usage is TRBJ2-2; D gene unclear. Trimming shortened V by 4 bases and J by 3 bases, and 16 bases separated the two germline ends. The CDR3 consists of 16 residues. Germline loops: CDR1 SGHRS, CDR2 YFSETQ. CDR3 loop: CASSVKVGLDTGELFF. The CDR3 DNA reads TGCGCCAGCAGCGTGAAGGTGGGATTAGACACCGGGGAGCTGTTTTTT.

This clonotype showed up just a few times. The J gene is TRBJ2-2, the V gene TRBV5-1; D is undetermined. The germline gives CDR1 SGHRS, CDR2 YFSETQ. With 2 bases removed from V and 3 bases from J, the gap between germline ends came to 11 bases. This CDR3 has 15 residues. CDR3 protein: CASSFSTTDTGELFF. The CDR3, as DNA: TGCGCCAGCAGCTTCTCTACTACCGACACCGGGGAGCTGTTTTTT.

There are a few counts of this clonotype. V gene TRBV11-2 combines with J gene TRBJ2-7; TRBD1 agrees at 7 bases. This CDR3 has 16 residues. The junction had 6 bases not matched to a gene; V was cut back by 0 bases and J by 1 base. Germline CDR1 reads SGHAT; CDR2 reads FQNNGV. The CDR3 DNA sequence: TGTGCCAGCAGCTTAGATCCGGGACAGCTTTCCTACGAGCAGTACTTC. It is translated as CASSLDPGQLSYEQYF.

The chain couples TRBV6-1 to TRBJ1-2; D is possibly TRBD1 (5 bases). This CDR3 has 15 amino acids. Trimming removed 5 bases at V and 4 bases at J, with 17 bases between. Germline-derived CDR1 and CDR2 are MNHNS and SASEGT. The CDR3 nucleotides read TGTGCCAGCAGTCAGTATGACAGTAAAGTCTATGGCTACACCTTC. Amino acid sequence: CASSQYDSKVYGYTF.

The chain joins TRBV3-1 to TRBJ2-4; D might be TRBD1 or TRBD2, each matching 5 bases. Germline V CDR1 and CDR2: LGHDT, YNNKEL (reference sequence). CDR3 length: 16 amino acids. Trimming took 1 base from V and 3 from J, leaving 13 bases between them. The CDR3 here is CASSQGDLGVKNIQYF. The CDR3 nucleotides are TGTGCCAGCAGCCAAGGGGACCTTGGTGTCAAAAACATTCAGTACTTC.

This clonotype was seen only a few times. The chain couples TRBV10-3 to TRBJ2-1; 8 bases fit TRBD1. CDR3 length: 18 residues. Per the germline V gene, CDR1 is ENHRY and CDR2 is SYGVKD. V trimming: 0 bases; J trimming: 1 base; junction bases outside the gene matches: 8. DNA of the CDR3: TGTGCCATCAGTGAGTCAACAGGGGGAGCCAATTCCTACAATGAGCAGTTCTTC. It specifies CAISESTGGANSYNEQFF.

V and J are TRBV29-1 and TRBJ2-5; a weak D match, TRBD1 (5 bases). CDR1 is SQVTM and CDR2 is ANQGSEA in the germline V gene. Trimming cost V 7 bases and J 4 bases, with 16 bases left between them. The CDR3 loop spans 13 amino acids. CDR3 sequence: CSAANQGRETQYF. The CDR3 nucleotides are TGCAGCGCCGCGAATCAGGGTCGAGAGACCCAGTACTTC.

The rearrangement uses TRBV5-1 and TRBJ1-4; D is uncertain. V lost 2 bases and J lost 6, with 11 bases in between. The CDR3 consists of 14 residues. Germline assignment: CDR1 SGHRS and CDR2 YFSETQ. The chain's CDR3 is CASSFREPYEKLFF. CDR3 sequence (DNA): TGCGCCAGCAGCTTTCGGGAGCCTTATGAAAAACTGTTTTTT.

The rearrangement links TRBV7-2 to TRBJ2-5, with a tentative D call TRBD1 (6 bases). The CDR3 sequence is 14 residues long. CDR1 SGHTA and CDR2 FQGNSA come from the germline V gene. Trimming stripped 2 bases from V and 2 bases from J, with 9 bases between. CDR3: CASSLQGQQETQYF. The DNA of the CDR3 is TGTGCCAGCAGCTTACAGGGGCAGCAAGAGACCCAGTACTTC.

The CDR3 loop is CASTPGQGREKLFF. The CDR3 coding sequence is TGTGCCAGCACCCCCGGACAGGGTCGAGAAAAACTGTTTTTT. The V gene is TRBV4-2, the J gene TRBJ1-4; TRBD1 agrees at 8 bases. Trimming removed 7 bases from V and 8 bases from J; junction bases left unmatched: 9. CDR1 is LGHNA, CDR2 YNFKEQ, per germline. The length of the CDR3 is 14 residues.

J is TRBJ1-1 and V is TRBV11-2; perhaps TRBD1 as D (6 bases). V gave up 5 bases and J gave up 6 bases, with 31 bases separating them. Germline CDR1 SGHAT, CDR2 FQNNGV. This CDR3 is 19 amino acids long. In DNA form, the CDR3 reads TGTGCCAGCAGCAGACTTGTGGGCATCCGGGGCAGGGGAATTTCTGAAGCTTTCTTT. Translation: CASSRLVGIRGRGISEAFF.

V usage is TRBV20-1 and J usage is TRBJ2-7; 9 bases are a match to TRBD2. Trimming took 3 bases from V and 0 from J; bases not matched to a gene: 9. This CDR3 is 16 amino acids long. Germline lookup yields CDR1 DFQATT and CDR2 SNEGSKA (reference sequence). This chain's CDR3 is CSASPHAAGGSYEQYV. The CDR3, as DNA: TGCAGTGCTAGTCCCCATGCAGCGGGAGGCTCCTACGAGCAGTACGTC.

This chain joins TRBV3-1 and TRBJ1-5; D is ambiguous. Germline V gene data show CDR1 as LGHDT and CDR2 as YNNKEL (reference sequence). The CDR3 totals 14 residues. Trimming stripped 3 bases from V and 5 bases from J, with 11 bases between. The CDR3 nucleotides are TGTGCCAGCAGCCAGTCCCAAAACTATCAGCCCCAGCATTTT. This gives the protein CASSQSQNYQPQHF.

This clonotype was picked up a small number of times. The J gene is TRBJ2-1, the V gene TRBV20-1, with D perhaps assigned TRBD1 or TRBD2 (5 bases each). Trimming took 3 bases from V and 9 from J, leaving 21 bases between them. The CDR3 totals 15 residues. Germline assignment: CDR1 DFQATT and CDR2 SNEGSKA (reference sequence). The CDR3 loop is CSASSREGVGGEQFF. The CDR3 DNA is TGCAGTGCTAGTTCCCGCGAGGGAGTTGGGGGTGAGCAGTTCTTC.

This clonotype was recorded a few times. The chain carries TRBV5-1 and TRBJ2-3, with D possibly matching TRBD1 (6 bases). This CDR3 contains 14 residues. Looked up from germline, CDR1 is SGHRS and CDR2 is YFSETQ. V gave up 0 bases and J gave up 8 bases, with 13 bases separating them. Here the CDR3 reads CASSLGQGLSTQYF. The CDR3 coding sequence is TGCGCCAGCAGCTTGGGTCAGGGGTTGAGTACGCAGTATTTT.

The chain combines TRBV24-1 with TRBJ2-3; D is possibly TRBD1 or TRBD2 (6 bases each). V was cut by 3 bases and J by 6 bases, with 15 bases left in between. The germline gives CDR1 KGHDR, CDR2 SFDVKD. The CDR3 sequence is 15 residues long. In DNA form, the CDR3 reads TGTGCCACCAGTGATCCCCGGGGGCCCTCGGATACGCAGTATTTT. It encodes CATSDPRGPSDTQYF.

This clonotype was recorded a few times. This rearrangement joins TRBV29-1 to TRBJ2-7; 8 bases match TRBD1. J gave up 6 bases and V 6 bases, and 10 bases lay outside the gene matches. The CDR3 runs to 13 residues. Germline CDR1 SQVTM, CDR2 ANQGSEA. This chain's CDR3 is CSVSQGDASEQYV. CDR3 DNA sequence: TGCAGCGTCTCACAGGGGGACGCATCCGAGCAGTACGTC.

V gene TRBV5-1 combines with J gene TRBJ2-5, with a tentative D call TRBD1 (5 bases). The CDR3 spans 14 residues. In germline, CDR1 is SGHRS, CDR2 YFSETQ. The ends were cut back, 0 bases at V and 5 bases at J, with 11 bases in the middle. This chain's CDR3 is CASSLEGVGETQYF. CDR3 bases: TGCGCCAGCAGCTTGGAAGGGGTTGGGGAGACCCAGTACTTC.

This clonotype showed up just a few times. CDR3 protein: CASSDGYEQYF. The DNA of the CDR3 is TGTGCCAGCAGTGACGGCTACGAGCAGTACTTC. The gene calls are TRBV2 and TRBJ2-7; unclear D gene. V was pared by 3 bases and J by 3 bases, with 3 bases between. This CDR3 comprises 11 residues. Per the germline V gene, CDR1 is SNHLY and CDR2 is FYNNEI.

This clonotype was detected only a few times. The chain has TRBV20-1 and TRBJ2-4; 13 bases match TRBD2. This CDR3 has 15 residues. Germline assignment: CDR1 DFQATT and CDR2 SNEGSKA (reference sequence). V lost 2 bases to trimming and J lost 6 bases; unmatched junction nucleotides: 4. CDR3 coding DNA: TGCAGTGCTAGACGACTAGCGGGAGGTGGAAACATTCAGTACTTC. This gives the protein CSARRLAGGGNIQYF.

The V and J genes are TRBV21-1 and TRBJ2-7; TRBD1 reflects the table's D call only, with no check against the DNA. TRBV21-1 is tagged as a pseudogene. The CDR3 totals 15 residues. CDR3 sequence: CASSLPGGSSYEQYF. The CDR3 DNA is TGTGCCAGCAGCCTGCCGGGAGGGAGCTCCTACGAGCAGTACTTC.